This TCR beta chain was profiled in a study of shared clonotypes between healthy human individuals. The table lists this clone with a few counts. Method: immunoSEQ multiplex PCR; TCRdb's copy keeps in-frame clones and lacks some. The sample carries around 2,000,000 clones, roughly 94% recorded once. Germline CDR1 ENHRY, CDR2 SYGVKD. The V gene lost 3 bases and the J gene lost 4 bases, with 7 bases spanning the gap. The CDR3 runs to 13 residues. This clonotype was obtained from a man aged 18 to 30 in good health. The V and J genes are TRBV10-3 and TRBJ1-5; D remains unclear. Sequencing used naive CD4+ T cells sorted from blood. Subset meaning: CD45RA+ positively selected. The CDR3 DNA follows: TGTGCCATCAGTGAAGGGCCGAATCAGCCCCAGCATTTT. Encoded protein: CAISEGPNQPQHF.